Following are 11 T cell receptor beta chains from one sample sequenced in a study of a mutant IDH1 vaccine in newly diagnosed glioma (TCRdb year 2021). The library was produced with the immunoSEQ multiplex PCR assay. TCRdb took over this immuneACCESS table, retaining in-frame rearrangements with V and J assigned. Such tables are incomplete; in checked studies, under half of the missing clones stem from an unresolved V gene, and the remainder is unexplained. Within this sample are roughly 40,000 clones, with approximately 80% of them counted one time only. Roughly 4.6% of the sample rests with the top ten. Their antigen targets remain unknown. The sample's time point label is to be understood as: week 35, safety follow-up. A 20-mer mutant IDH1 peptide at 300 micrograms in Montanide made up each vaccine dose, which was injected subcutaneously together with topical imiquimod. The sample was PBMCs, taken from a glioma patient whose treatment included an IDH1 peptide vaccine. Receptor source: a woman aged 45-65 years with glioma.

This chain connects TRBV19 to TRBJ2-3; 10 bases are a match to TRBD2. From germline, CDR1 is LNHDA and CDR2 SQIVND (reference sequence). This CDR3 comprises 14 residues. V was pared by 6 bases and J by 6 bases, with 6 bases of the junction left unmatched. CDR3 coding DNA: TGTGCCAGTAGGGAGCGGGGGGGCGTTGATACGCAGTATTTT. Translating gives CASRERGGVDTQYF.

CDR3 in amino acids: CASSRLGTGGVEAGNTEAFF. The DNA for the CDR3 is TGTGCCAGCAGCCGACTCGGGACAGGGGGCGTTGAGGCGGGGAACACTGAAGCTTTCTTT. This sequence joins TRBV14 and TRBJ1-1; TRBD1 matches at 12 bases. Germline CDR1 is SGHDN and CDR2 is FVKESK. The CDR3 length is 20 residues. V lost 4 bases, J lost 1 base, and 16 bases stayed unmatched. The variable domain in full, completed from reference TRBV14 and TRBJ1-1, reads EAGVTQFPSHSVIEKGQTVTLRCDPISGHDNLYWYRRVMGKEIKFLLHFVKESKQDESGMPNNRFLAERTGGTYSTLKVQPAELEDSGVYFCASSRLGTGGVEAGNTEAFFGQGTRLTVV.

This clone was observed once. V usage is TRBV19 and J usage is TRBJ1-1, with TRBD1 as a possible D gene (5 bases). V was trimmed by 6 bases and J by 2 bases, leaving 19 bases between them. The germline gives CDR1 LNHDA, CDR2 SQIVND (reference sequence). The CDR3 runs to 16 residues. This CDR3 is CASSKGVGTPNTEAFF. In DNA, the CDR3 is TGTGCCAGTAGCAAAGGAGTCGGGACGCCAAACACTGAAGCTTTCTTT.

This chain connects TRBV5-4 to TRBJ1-5, with D possibly TRBD1 on 5 matching bases. This CDR3 comprises 14 residues. CDR1 is SGHNT and CDR2 is YYREEE in the germline V gene (reference sequence). V was shortened by 4 bases and J by 6 bases, with 14 bases between the two germline ends. CDR3 sequence reads: CASSLGGTGQPQHF. The CDR3 DNA follows: TGTGCCAGCAGCCTGGGGGGAACGGGTCAGCCCCAGCATTTT.

The chain employs TRBV5-1 and TRBJ2-2; the D is unclear. V was pared by 5 bases and J by 5 bases, with 7 bases between. The CDR3 is made up of 12 amino acids. The germline V gene has CDR1 SGHRS and CDR2 YFSETQ. CDR3 sequence: CASSSETGELFF. DNA of the CDR3: TGCGCCAGCAGTTCAGAGACCGGGGAGCTGTTTTTT. The full variable domain, its missing parts supplied by reference TRBV5-1 and TRBJ2-2, is KAGVTQTPRYLIKTRGQQVTLSCSPISGHRSVSWYQQTPGQGLQFLFEYFSETQRNKGNFPGRFSGRQFSNSRSEMNVSTLELGDSALYLCASSSETGELFFGEGSRLTVL.

The chain couples TRBV4-1 to TRBJ1-1; D is possibly TRBD1 (6 bases). CDR3 length: 16 residues. Per germline, CDR1 MGHRA and CDR2 YSYEKL. The V end lost 1 base, the J end lost 3 bases, and 15 bases lay between the germline ends. The CDR3 loop reads CASSQVPGARDTEAFF. CDR3 sequence (DNA): TGCGCCAGCAGCCAAGTCCCAGGGGCTCGGGACACTGAAGCTTTCTTT.

This clone occurred once. This chain joins TRBV5-1 and TRBJ2-3; the D gene is possibly TRBD1 (6 bases). Germline assignment: CDR1 SGHRS and CDR2 YFSETQ. The CDR3 consists of 15 residues. The V end lost 3 bases, the J end lost 0 bases, and 11 bases lay between the germline ends. The CDR3 spells CASSSDRSSTDTQYF. In DNA, the CDR3 is TGCGCCAGCAGCTCTGACAGGAGTAGCACAGATACGCAGTATTTT. The full variable domain, its missing parts supplied by reference TRBV5-1 and TRBJ2-3, is KAGVTQTPRYLIKTRGQQVTLSCSPISGHRSVSWYQQTPGQGLQFLFEYFSETQRNKGNFPGRFSGRQFSNSRSEMNVSTLELGDSALYLCASSSDRSSTDTQYFGPGTRLTVL.

The rearrangement uses TRBV2 and TRBJ2-1; D is unclear. Germline V gene data show CDR1 as SNHLY and CDR2 as FYNNEI. The CDR3 runs 13 residues. V was shortened by 6 bases and J by 5 bases, with 11 bases between the two germline ends. The CDR3 nucleotides are TGTGCCAGCAGGCCCGCGACGCACAATGAGCAGTTCTTC. It translates to CASRPATHNEQFF.

This clone was detected a few times. The CDR3 nucleotides read TGTGCCACCACACCGCGGGGGAATCAGCCCCAGCATTTT. Translation: CATTPRGNQPQHF. The J gene is TRBJ1-5, the V gene TRBV6-5, with a possible D match to TRBD1 (5 bases). The CDR3 is made up of 13 amino acids. Germline CDR1 MNHEY, CDR2 SVGAGI. With 10 bases removed from V and 4 bases from J, the gap between germline ends came to 14 bases.

The chain recombines TRBV28 with TRBJ2-5; 7 bases are a match to TRBD1. J lost 3 bases, V lost 9 bases, and 13 bases had no gene match. Germline V gene sequence: CDR1 MDHEN, CDR2 SYDVKM. The CDR3 loop spans 15 amino acids. In DNA, the CDR3 is TGTGCCAGTGAGACCGGGATAGGGGGCAAAGAGACCCAGTACTTC. Translation: CASETGIGGKETQYF.

The rearrangement links TRBV6-1 to TRBJ1-2; possible D gene TRBD1, 6 bases. The CDR3 is made up of 15 amino acids. Looked up from germline, CDR1 is MNHNS and CDR2 is SASEGT. Trimming removed 1 base at V and 4 bases at J, with 13 bases between. CDR3 region: CASSEGFTGFYGYTF. As DNA, the CDR3 is TGTGCCAGCAGTGAAGGGTTTACAGGGTTCTATGGCTACACCTTC.